This T cell receptor (beta chain) was sequenced in a study of T-cell reconstitution after alpha-beta-depleted transplantation in children. Study results and caveats: Where some patients showed high TCRbeta diversity at day 60, it came from recipient T cells and thymic progenitors that had survived. A year had passed since transplant, and T-cell counts and diversity by then came mostly from newly produced T cells. Reported findings indicate that, about two months after transplant, alpha-beta T cells came from several hundred expanded clones, which were derived from non-depleted graft cells.

This clonotype has a count of ten or more. Antigen unknown. Researchers prepared the TCRbeta library using unique molecular identifiers, the study reports. TCRdb independently ran MiXCR on the PCR reads; one entry per CDR3 protein. The data hold hundreds of thousands of distinct CDR3 sequences, with around 12% observed a single time. The source material was PBMCs, sampled before TCRalphabeta/CD19-depleted stem cell transplant. This clonotype originated in a girl under 10 years old with congenital amegakaryocytic thrombocytopenia, due to receive a stem cell transplant.

In DNA form, the CDR3 reads TGCAGTGCTAGGTCGACTAGCCTAAGCACAGATACGCAGTATTTT. Translating it yields CSARSTSLSTDTQYF. The chain couples TRBV20-1 to TRBJ2-3, with 7 bases lining up with TRBD2. CDR1 and CDR2 (germline): DFQATT, SNEGSKA (reference sequence). The length of the CDR3 is 15 residues. With V trimmed by 3 bases and J by 0 bases, 6 bases remained unmatched.